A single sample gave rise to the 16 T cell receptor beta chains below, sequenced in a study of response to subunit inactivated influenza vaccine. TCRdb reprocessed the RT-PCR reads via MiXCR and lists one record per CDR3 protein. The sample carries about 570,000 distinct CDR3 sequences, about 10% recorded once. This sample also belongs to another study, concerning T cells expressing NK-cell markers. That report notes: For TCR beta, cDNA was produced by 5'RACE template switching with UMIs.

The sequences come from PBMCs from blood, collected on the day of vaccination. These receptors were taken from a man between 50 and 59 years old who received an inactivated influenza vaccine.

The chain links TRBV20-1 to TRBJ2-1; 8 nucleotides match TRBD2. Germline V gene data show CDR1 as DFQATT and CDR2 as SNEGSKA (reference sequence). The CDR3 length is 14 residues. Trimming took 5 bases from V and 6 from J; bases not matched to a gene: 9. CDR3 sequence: CSAERGGQFNEQFF. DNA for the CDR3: TGCAGTGCTGAACGGGGGGGCCAGTTCAATGAGCAGTTCTTC.

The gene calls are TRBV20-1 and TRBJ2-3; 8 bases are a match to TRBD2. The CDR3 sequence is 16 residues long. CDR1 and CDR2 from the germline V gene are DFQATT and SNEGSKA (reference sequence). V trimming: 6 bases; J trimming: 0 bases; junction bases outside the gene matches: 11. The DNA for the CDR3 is TGCAGTGCCTTCGGGATTAGCGGGGCTAGCACAGATACGCAGTATTTT. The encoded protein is CSAFGISGASTDTQYF.

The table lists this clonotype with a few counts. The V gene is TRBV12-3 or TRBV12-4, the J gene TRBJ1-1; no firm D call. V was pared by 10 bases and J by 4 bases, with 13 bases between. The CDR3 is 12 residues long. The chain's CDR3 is CATRGLGTEAFF. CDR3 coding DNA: TGTGCCACTCGCGGGTTGGGCACTGAAGCTTTCTTT.

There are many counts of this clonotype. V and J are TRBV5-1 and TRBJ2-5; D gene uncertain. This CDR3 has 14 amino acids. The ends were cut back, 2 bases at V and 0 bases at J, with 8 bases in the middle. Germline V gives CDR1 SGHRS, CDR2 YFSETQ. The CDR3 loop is CASSLVQNQETQYF. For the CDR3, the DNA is TGCGCCAGCAGCTTAGTACAGAACCAAGAGACCCAGTACTTC.

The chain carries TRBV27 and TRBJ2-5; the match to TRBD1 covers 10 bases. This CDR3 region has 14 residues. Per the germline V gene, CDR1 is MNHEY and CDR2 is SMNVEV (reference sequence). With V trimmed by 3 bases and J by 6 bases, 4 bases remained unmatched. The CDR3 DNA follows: TGTGCCAGCAGTTTCCGGGACAGGGGAAAGACCCAGTACTTC. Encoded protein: CASSFRDRGKTQYF.

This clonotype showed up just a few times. The CDR3 DNA reads TGTGCCAGCAGCATAAATTGGACAGGGAACACTGAAGCTTTCTTT. Protein sequence: CASSINWTGNTEAFF. The V gene is TRBV21-1, the J gene TRBJ1-1; the DNA was not used to check the table's D call, TRBD1. TRBV21-1 constitutes a pseudogene. The CDR3 is made up of 15 amino acids.

The CDR3 sequence: CASSQALGGQETQYF. In DNA form, the CDR3 reads TGTGCCAGCAGCCAAGCGTTAGGGGGGCAAGAGACCCAGTACTTC. The rearrangement links TRBV3-1 to TRBJ2-5; perhaps D is TRBD1 or TRBD2 (6 bases each). V was cut by 1 base and J by 2 bases, with 11 bases left in between. The germline gives CDR1 LGHDT, CDR2 YNNKEL (reference sequence). CDR3 length equals 15 residues.

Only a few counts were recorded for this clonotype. The CDR3 DNA reads as TGTGCCAGCACCCCGGGGACGCAAAACACTGAAGCTTTCTTT. Its protein is CASTPGTQNTEAFF. J is TRBJ1-1 and V is TRBV18; perhaps TRBD1 as D (5 bases). The V end was cut by 8 bases, the J end by 2 bases, with 15 bases between. CDR3 size: 14 residues. Germline V gives CDR1 KGHSH, CDR2 LQKENI.

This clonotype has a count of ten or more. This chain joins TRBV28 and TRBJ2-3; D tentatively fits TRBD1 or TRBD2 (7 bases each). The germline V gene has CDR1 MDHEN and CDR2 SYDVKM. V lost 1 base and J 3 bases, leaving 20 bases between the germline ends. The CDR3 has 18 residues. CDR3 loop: CASSLLIPDREGTDTQYF. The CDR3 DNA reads TGTGCCAGCAGTTTATTGATCCCCGACAGGGAGGGGACAGATACGCAGTATTTT.

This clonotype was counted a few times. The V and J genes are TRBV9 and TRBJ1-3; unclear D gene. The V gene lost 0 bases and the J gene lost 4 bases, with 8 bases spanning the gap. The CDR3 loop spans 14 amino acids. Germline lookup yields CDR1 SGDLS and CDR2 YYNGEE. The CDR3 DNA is TGTGCCAGCAGCGTAGCCCCCGTCGGAAACACCATATATTTT. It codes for CASSVAPVGNTIYF.

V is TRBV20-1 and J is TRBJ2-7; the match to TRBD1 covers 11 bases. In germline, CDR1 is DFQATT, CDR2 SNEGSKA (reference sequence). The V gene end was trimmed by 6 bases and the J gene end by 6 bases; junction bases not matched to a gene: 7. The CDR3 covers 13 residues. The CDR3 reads CSATDRGRGEQYF. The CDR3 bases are TGCAGTGCAACGGACAGGGGGCGAGGCGAGCAGTACTTC.

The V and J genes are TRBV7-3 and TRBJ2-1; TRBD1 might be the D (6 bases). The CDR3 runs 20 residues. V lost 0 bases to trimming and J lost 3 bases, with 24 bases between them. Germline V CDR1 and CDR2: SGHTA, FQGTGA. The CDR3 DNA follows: TGTGCCAGCAGCTTAACGCGAGGGAAGTACTTCGGGGACAACTACAATGAGCAGTTCTTC. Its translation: CASSLTRGKYFGDNYNEQFF. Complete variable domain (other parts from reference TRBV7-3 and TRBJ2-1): GAGVSQTPSNKVTEKGKYVELRCDPISGHTALYWYRQSLGQGPEFLIYFQGTGAADDSGLPNDRFFAVRPEGSVSTLKIQRTERGDSAVYLCASSLTRGKYFGDNYNEQFFGPGTRLTVL.

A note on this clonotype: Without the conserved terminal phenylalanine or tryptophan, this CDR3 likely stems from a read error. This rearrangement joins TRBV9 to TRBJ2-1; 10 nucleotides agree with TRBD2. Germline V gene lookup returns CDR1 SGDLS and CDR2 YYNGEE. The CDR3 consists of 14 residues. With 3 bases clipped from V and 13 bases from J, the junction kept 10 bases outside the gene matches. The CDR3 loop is CASSAPTSGAIQFL. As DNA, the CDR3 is TGTGCCAGCAGCGCACCTACTAGCGGGGCGATACAGTTCCTC.

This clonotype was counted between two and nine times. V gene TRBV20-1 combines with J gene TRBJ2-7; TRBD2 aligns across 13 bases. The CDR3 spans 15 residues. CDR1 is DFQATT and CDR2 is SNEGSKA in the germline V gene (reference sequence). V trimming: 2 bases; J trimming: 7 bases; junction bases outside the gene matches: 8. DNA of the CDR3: TGCAGTGCTAGATCGACTAGCGGGGGGTTCTGGGAGCAGTACTTC. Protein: CSARSTSGGFWEQYF.

The CDR3 sequence is CASNSTEHTGELFF. The DNA of the CDR3 is TGTGCCAGCAATTCGACAGAACACACCGGGGAGCTGTTTTTT. The V call is TRBV2, the J call TRBJ2-2, with D possibly matching TRBD1 (5 bases). There are 14 residues in the CDR3. V was shortened by 7 bases and J by 3 bases, with 12 bases between the two germline ends. CDR1 and CDR2 from the germline V gene are SNHLY and FYNNEI.

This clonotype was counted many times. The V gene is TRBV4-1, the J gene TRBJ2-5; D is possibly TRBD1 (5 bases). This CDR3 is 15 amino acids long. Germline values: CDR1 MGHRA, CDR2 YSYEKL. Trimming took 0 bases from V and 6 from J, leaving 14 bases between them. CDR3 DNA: TGCGCCAGCAGCCAAGACTTCAGGGAAGCACAGACCCAGTACTTC. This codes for CASSQDFREAQTQYF.